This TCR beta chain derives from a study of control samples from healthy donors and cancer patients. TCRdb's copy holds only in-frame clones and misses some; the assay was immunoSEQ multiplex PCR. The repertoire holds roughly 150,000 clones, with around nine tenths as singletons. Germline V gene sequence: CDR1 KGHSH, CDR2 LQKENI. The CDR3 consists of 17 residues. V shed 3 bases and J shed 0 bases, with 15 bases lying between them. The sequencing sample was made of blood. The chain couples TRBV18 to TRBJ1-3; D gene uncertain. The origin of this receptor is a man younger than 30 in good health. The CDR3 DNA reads TGTGCCAGCTCACCGTCTATGGAGGTTTTCTCTGGAAACACCATATATTTT. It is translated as CASSPSMEVFSGNTIYF. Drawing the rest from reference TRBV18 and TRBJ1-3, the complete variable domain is NAGVMQNPRHLVRRRGQEARLRCSPMKGHSHVYWYRQLPEEGLKFMVYLQKENIIDESGMPKERFSAEFPKEGPSILRIQQVVRGDSAAYFCASSPSMEVFSGNTIYFGEGSWLTVV.